The sequence of this TCR beta chain was determined in a study of T cell clones after liver transplantation. Only one count was recorded for this clone. This table comes from immunoSEQ multiplex PCR, and its TCRdb copy is limited to in-frame clones, with some not included. Seen here are tens of thousands of clones, 70% observed once, and the top ten hold 2.8%. This material consisted of CD4+ T cells from blood, taken at the approximately 16-month timepoint. This clonotype was sampled from a human patient who received a liver transplant. These T cells may partly come from the graft donor.

The CDR3 DNA reads as TGTGCCAGCAGTATCACAGGGATATCCGAGCAGTACTTC. It codes for CASSITGISEQYF. This chain connects TRBV2 to TRBJ2-7; a weak D match, TRBD1 (6 bases). This CDR3 spans 13 amino acids. CDR1 SNHLY and CDR2 FYNNEI come from the germline V gene. The V gene lost 5 bases and the J gene lost 6 bases, with 14 bases spanning the gap.